This T cell receptor beta chain was sequenced in a study of CD8 T cells in Susac syndrome. Reverse transcription of about 0.5 to 1 ug RNA used random hexamers. Across 54 Vbeta and 13 Jbeta, TCR beta CDR3 was amplified with immunoSEQ multiplex PCR. TCRdb re-analysed the immunoSEQ multiplex PCR reads in MiXCR, keeping a single row per CDR3 protein. This sample has some 260,000 distinct CDR3 sequences; approximately 85% occur once, and the top ten carry over 0.1%. The length of the CDR3 is 14 residues. Germline values: CDR1 MNHEY, CDR2 SMNVEV (reference sequence). V lost 8 bases, J lost 0 bases, and 0 bases stayed unmatched. The authors negatively isolated CD8+ and CD4+ T cells and FACS-enriched TEMRA cells.

The chain combines TRBV27 with TRBJ2-2; 10 nucleotides align to TRBD1. The sequence was obtained from a human donor with multiple sclerosis. Input material: CD8+ T cells from PBMCs. The DNA of the CDR3 is TGTGCCAGCGGGACAGGGGCGAACACCGGGGAGCTGTTTTTT. Protein product: CASGTGANTGELFF.